One T cell receptor beta chain is described in this entry. Its specificity is not known. The data stem from a study of T cells after yellow fever vaccination. Study conclusions and caveats: Among all clonotypes, a small share was observed in both CD4 and CD8 compartments. Detected again after the booster were most primary-vaccination clones, at 96% CD4 and approximately 87% CD8. FACS-sorted repertoires could contain abundant clonotypes contaminating from the bulk population.

V shed 2 bases and J shed 5 bases, with 10 bases lying between them. The CDR3 is 13 amino acids. 5'RACE template switching generated TCR cDNA, adding a universal primer site and UMIs. One entry per CDR3 protein, called by TCRdb with MiXCR from the 5' RACE reads. Of more than 65,000 distinct CDR3 sequences listed, under 9.5% are singletons. The sample was CD8+ T cells sorted from PBMCs, taken more than 8 days after the first yellow fever vaccination. The V gene is TRBV12-3 or TRBV12-4, the J gene TRBJ2-7; D call uncertain. This receptor was taken from a man between 18 and 29 years old who received the YFV17D yellow fever vaccine. As DNA, the CDR3 is TGTGCCAGCAGTTTAAGGGTTTACGACGAGCAGTACTTC. Its protein is CASSLRVYDEQYF.